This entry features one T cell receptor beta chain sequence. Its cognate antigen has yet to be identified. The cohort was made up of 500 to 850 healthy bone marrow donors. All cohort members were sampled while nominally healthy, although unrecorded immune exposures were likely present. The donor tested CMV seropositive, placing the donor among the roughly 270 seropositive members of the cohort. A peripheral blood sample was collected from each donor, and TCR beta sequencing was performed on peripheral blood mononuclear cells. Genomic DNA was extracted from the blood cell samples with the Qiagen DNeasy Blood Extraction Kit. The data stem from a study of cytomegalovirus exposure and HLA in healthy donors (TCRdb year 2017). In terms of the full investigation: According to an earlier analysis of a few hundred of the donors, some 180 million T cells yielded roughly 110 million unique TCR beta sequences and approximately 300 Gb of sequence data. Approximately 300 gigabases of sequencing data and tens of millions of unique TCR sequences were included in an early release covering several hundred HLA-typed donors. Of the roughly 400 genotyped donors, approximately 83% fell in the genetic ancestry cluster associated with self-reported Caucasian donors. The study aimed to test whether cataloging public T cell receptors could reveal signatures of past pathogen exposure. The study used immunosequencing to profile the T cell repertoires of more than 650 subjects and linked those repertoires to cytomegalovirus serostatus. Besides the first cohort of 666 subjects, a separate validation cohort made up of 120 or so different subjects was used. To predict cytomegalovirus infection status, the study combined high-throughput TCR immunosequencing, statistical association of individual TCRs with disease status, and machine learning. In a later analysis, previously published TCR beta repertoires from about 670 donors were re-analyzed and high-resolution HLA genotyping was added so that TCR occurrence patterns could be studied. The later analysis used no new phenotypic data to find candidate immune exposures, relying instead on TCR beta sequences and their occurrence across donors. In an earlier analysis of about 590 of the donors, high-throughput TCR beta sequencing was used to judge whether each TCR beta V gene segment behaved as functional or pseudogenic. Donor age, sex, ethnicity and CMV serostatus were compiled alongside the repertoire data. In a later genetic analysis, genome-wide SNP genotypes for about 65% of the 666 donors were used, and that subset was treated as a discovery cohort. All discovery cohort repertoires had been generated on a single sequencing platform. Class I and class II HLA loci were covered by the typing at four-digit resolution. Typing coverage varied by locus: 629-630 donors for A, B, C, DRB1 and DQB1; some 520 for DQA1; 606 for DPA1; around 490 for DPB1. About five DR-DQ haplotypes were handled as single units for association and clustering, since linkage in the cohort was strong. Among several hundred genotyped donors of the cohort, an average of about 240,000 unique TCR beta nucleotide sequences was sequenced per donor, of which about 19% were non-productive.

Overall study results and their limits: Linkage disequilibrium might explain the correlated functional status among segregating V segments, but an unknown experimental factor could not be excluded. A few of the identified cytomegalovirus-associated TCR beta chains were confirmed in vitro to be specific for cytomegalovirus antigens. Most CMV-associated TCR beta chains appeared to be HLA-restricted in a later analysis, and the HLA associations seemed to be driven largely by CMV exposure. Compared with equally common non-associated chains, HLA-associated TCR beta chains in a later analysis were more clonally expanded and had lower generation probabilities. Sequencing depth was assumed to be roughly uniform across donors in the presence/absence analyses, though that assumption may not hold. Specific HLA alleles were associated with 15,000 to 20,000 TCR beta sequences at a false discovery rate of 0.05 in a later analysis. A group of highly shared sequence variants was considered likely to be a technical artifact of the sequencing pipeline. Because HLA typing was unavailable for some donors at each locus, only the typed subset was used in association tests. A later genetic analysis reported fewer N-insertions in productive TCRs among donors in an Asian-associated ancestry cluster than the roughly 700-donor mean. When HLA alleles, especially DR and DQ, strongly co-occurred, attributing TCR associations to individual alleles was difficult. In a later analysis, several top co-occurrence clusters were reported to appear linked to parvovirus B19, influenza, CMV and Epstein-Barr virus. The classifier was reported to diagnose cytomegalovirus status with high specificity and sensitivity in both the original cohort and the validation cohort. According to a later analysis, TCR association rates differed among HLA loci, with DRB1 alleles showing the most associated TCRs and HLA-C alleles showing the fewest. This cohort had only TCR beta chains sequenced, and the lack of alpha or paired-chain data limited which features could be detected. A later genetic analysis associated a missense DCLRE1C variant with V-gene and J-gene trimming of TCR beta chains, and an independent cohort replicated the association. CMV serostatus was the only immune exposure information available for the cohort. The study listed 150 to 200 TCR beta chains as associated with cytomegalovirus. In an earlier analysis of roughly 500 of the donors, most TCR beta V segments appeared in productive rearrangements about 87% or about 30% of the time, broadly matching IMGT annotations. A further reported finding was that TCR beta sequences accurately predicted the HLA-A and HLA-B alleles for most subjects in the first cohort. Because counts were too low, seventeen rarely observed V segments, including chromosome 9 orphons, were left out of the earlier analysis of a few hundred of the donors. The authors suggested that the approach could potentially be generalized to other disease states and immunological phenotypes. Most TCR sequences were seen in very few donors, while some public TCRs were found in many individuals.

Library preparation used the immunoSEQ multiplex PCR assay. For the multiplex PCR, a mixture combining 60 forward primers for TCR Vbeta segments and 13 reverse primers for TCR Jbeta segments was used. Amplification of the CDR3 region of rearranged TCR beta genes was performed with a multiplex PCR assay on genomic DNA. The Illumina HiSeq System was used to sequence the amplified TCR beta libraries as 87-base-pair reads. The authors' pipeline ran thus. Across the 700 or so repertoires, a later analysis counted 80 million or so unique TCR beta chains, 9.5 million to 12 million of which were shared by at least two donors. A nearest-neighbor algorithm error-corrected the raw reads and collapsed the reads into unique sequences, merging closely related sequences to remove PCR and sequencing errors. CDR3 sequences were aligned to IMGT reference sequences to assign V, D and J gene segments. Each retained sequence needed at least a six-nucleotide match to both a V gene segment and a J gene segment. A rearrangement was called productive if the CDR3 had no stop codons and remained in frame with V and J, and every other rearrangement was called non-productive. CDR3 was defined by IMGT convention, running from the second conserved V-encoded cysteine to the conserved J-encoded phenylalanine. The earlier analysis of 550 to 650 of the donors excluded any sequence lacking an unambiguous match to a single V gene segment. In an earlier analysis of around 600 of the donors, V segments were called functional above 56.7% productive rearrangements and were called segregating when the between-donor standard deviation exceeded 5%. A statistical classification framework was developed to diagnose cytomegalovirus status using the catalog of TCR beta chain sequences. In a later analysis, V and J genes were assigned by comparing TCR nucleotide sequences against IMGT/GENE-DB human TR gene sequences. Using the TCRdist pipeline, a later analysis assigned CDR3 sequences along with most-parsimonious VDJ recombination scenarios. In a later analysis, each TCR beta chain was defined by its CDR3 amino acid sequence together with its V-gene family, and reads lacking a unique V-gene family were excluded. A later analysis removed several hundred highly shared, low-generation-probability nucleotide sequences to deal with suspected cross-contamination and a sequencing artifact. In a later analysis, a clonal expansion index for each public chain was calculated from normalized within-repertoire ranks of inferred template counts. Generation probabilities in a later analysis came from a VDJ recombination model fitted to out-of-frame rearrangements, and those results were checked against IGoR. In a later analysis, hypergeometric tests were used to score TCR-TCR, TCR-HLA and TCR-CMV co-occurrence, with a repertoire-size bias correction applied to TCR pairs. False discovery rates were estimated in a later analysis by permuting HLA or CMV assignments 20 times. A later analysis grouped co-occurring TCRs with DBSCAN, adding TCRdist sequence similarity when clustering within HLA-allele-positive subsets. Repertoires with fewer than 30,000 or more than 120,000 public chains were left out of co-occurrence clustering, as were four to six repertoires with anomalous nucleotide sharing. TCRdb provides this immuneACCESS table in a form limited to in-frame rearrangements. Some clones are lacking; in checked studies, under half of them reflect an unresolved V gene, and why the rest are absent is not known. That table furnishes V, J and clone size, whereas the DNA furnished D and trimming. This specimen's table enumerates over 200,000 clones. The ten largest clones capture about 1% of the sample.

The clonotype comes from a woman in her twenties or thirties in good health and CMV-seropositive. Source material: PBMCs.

The CDR3: CASSQDWLMNTEAFF. The DNA is as follows: TGCGCCAGCAGCCAAGACTGGCTCATGAACACTGAAGCTTTCTTT. The chain uses TRBV4-3 and TRBJ1-1, with the D gene too uncertain to name. There are 15 amino acids in the CDR3, from cysteine to phenylalanine inclusive. Kept here is only the CDR3 DNA, which spans 45 bases and is read in frame from base 1. The germline V gene specifies LGHNA as CDR1 and YSLEER as CDR2. V sheds 0 bases and J sheds 0 bases, leaving 8 bases between their ends.